This T cell receptor (beta chain) was sequenced for a study of monozygotic twins with inflammatory bowel disease. For each CDR3 protein, TCRdb gives one entry from its re-call of the 5' RACE reads, without DNA. Reported are a few hundred thousand distinct CDR3 sequences; the ten largest clones contain roughly 1.7%. The V gene's germline CDR1 is SGHRS and CDR2 YFSETQ. The CDR3 spans 14 residues. This receptor was taken from a human donor with ulcerative colitis or Crohn's disease, or a healthy co-twin of an affected twin (not recorded which). The chain links TRBV5-1 to TRBJ1-2; no DNA is available, so the TRBD1 call from TCRdb remains unchecked. The sample taken for sequencing was blood. The chain's CDR3 is CASSLAQGVDGYTF.